This T cell receptor (beta chain) was found in a study of cytomegalovirus exposure and HLA in healthy donors. General study results and limits: There were some public TCRs occurring in many donors, but most TCR sequences were rare. Cytomegalovirus status, reportedly, was diagnosed with high specificity and sensitivity by the classifier. Subsequent analysis of the approximately 110 validation repertoires found a tendency for first-cohort TCR clusters to co-occur. Through in vitro validation, a few CMV-associated chains were shown to be specific for CMV antigens.

Generated by immunoSEQ multiplex PCR, the TCRdb table keeps only in-frame clones and is missing some. The sample lists about 140,000 clones, 86% occurring once. Worth noting for this clone: Its antigen remains unknown.

Material: PBMCs. This clonotype originated in a man aged 18 to 35 in good health and CMV-seronegative.

This CDR3 reads CASSYGQGAQPQHF. DNA of the CDR3: TGTGCCAGCAGCTACGGACAGGGAGCCCAGCCCCAGCATTTT. The chain has TRBV2 and TRBJ1-5; 8 nucleotides align to TRBD1. The junction had 8 bases not matched to a gene; V was cut back by 6 bases and J by 7 bases. Germline V gene sequence: CDR1 SNHLY, CDR2 FYNNEI. The CDR3 sequence is 14 residues long.